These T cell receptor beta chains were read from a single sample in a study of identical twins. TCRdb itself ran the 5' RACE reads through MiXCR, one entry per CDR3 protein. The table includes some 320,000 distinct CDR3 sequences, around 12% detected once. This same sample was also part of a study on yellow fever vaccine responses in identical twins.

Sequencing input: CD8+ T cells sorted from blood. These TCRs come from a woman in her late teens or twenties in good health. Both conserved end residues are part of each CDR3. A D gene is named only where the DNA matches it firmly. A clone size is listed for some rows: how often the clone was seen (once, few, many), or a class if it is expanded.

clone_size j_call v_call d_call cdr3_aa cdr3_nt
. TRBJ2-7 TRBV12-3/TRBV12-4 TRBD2 CASSSLAGGLREQYF TGTGCCAGCAGTTCACTAGCGGGAGGGCTGAGGGAGCAGTACTTC
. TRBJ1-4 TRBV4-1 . CASSQVGQENEKLFF TGCGCCAGCAGTCAGGTCGGGCAGGAGAATGAAAAACTGTTTTTT
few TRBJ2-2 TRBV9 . CASSASGPNTGELFF TGTGCCAGCAGCGCCTCCGGGCCAAACACCGGGGAGCTGTTTTTT
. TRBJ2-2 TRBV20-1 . CSAVSSEITGELFF TGCAGTGCGGTTTCTAGCGAGATCACCGGGGAGCTGTTTTTT
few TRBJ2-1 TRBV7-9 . CASSPFDTNDEQFF TGTGCCAGCAGCCCGTTCGACACGAACGATGAGCAGTTCTTC
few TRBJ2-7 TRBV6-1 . CASILQGSPNEQYF TGTGCCAGCATCTTACAGGGTAGCCCCAACGAGCAGTACTTC
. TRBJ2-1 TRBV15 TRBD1 CATGGTGEANEQFF TGTGCCACCGGGGGGACAGGGGAGGCCAATGAGCAGTTCTTC
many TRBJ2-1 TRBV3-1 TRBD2 CASSQGEGSYNEQFF TGTGCCAGCAGCCAAGGGGAGGGCTCCTACAATGAGCAGTTCTTC
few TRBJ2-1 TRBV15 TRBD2 CATSGTGTTSYNEQFF TGTGCCACCAGCGGAACCGGGACTACCTCCTACAATGAGCAGTTCTTC
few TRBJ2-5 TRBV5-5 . CASSLGVSQETQYF TGTGCCAGCAGCTTGGGGGTTAGTCAAGAGACCCAGTACTTC
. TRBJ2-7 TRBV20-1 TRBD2 CSARGTSGRTYEQYF TGCAGTGCTAGAGGGACTAGCGGGAGGACTTACGAGCAGTACTTC
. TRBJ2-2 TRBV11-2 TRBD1 CASTSPDGPRTGYTGELFF TGTGCCAGCACCTCCCCGGACGGACCCCGGACAGGTTACACCGGGGAGCTGTTTTTT